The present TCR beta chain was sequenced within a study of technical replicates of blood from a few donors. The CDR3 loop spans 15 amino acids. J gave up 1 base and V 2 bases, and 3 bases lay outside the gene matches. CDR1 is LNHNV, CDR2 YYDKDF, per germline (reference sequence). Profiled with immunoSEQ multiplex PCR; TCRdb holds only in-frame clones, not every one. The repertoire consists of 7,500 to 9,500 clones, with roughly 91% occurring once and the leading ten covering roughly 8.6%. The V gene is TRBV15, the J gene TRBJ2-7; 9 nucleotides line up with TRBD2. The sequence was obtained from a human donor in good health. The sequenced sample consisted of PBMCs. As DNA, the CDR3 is TGTGCCACCAGCAGAACGGCGGGAGGGTCCTACGAGCAGTACTTC. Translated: CATSRTAGGSYEQYF.